The rows below give T cell receptor beta chains drawn from one sample of a study of post-analysis software for immune sequencing data. MiXCR, applied by TCRdb to the PCR reads, yields one record per CDR3 protein. The sample includes more than 500,000 distinct CDR3 sequences, 34% seen only once; the top ten take less than 6%. The source material was blood. These receptors came from a girl aged 2 to 17 with multiple sclerosis. CDR3s include the opening cysteine and the closing phenylalanine or tryptophan. Fields, in order: J gene, V gene, CDR3 protein.

TRBJ1-4	TRBV7-6	CASSPPLNEKLFF
TRBJ2-1	TRBV5-6	CASSLREGASSYNEQFF
TRBJ2-2	TRBV6-4	CASSRAGDQNAGELFF
TRBJ2-7	TRBV29-1	CSVATRTGSYEQYF
TRBJ2-4	TRBV27	CASSSGRAKNIQYF
TRBJ2-4	TRBV6-1	CASRPRVGGGRRAKNIQYF
TRBJ2-1	TRBV5-6	CASSTLLAGNYNEQFF
TRBJ1-1	TRBV7-9	CASSLDRGLDTEAFF
TRBJ2-3	TRBV7-2	CASSFSRANTDTQYF
TRBJ2-1	TRBV29-1	CSVVSNEQFF
TRBJ2-5	TRBV27	CASSLKGVWEETQYF
TRBJ1-2	TRBV29-1	CSATGDRSANYGYTF
TRBJ2-7	TRBV5-1	CASSLAGRGQYF
TRBJ1-6	TRBV11-1	CASSLRPSALSTTGRFNSPLHF
TRBJ1-5	TRBV7-2	CASSLGIHEVSLRPQHF
TRBJ2-3	TRBV10-3	CAISESARGLTDTQYF
TRBJ1-6	TRBV5-1	CASSLTGLSPLHF
TRBJ2-1	TRBV20-1	CSASWAGPGSYNEQFF
TRBJ2-1	TRBV11-2	CASSLGARVARNEQFF
TRBJ2-3	TRBV20-1	CSARGRQFTDTQYF
TRBJ2-1	TRBV20-1	CSATKTRDARSYNEQFF
TRBJ1-1	TRBV6-6	CASRSTGLVTEAFF
TRBJ1-4	TRBV4-2	CASSQDGREAEKLFF
TRBJ1-6	TRBV5-5	CASSPDRGVVGDSPLHF
TRBJ2-3	TRBV28	CASSSERLFPGTSHTQYF
TRBJ2-5	TRBV7-9	CASSFLQEMYQETQYF
TRBJ2-1	TRBV6-1	CASSLIQGYEQFF
TRBJ2-5	TRBV5-1	CASSLQPTREETQYF
TRBJ2-5	TRBV2	CASSEEAGQETQYF
TRBJ2-5	TRBV24-1	CATSVSGGGETQYF
TRBJ2-5	TRBV7-9	CASSFNAHQETQYF
TRBJ2-1	TRBV7-9	CASSPTRGGQFF
TRBJ2-1	TRBV6-5	CATGRDFYNEQFF
TRBJ2-1	TRBV2	CASSGGLAGNHNEQFF
-	TRBV7-2	CASSEPTGGPSLYEQYF
TRBJ1-1	TRBV20-1	CSARTGDNAYTEAFF
TRBJ2-1	TRBV6-5	CASSRDGGYNEQFF
TRBJ2-3	TRBV6-8	CTSSSRLAGGRFHTDTQYF
TRBJ1-1	TRBV9	CASSAGGTEAFF
TRBJ2-7	TRBV7-9	CASSNRASYEQYF
TRBJ2-1	TRBV5-1	CASKGGLLGEQFF
TRBJ2-7	TRBV5-1	CASSSLLTAAPEQYF
TRBJ1-2	TRBV9	CASSVGHLAGRDGYTF
TRBJ2-3	TRBV28	CASWTDTDTQYF
TRBJ2-2	TRBV6-5	CASSYDTTNTGELFF
TRBJ1-2	TRBV20-1	CSASRQDYGYTF
TRBJ2-5	TRBV7-2	CASSPGFSGETQYF
TRBJ2-6	TRBV7-8	CASTSHRSGANVLTF
TRBJ2-7	TRBV29-1	CSVWDSLYEQYF
TRBJ1-2	TRBV12-3/TRBV12-4	CASSLALGRNYGYTF
TRBJ2-5	TRBV6-1	CASTLGFLPGEETQYF
TRBJ2-2	TRBV6-1	CASSDTGELFF
TRBJ2-1	TRBV7-2	CASSTGTSRTEQFF
TRBJ1-1	TRBV4-1	CASSQVGDPEAFF
TRBJ2-3	TRBV20-1	CSAEKNDTQYF
TRBJ2-3	TRBV3-1	CASSQGLAGIDTQYF
TRBJ2-1	TRBV20-1	CSAREYYSEEQFF